The rows below give T cell receptor beta chains drawn from one sample of a study of T cell changes during pregnancy in multiple sclerosis. Assay: immunoSEQ multiplex PCR; the TCRdb copy retains only in-frame clones and omits some. The top ten clones hold approximately 2.8% of a sample with about 65,000 clones, approximately 92% of them seen once. Sequences were derived from CD8+ T cells from peripheral blood mononuclear cells, sampled in the third trimester of pregnancy. Receptors were obtained from a female donor in good health, enrolled as a control in a pregnancy study. CDR3s leave out the opening cysteine and the closing phenylalanine or tryptophan. D genes are given only for firm matches.

d_call	j_call	v_call	cdr3_aa
.	TRBJ1-5	TRBV21-1	ASSKRGGRNNQPQH
TRBD1	TRBJ1-1	TRBV9	ASAGQGGTEAF
.	TRBJ2-7	TRBV11-3	ASSSRALSRDEQY
TRBD1	TRBJ1-2	TRBV6-6	ASSLEGADYGYT
.	TRBJ2-7	TRBV30	AWSPGASYEQY
.	TRBJ1-2	TRBV9	ASSVQFPQGSMGYT
.	TRBJ2-4	TRBV7-8	ASSLMGGQAKNIQY
TRBD2	TRBJ2-2	TRBV5-6	ASILAGSTGELF
.	TRBJ1-2	TRBV27	ASRGALFYGYT
TRBD2	TRBJ2-1	TRBV7-2	ASSVQGLAATYNEQF
TRBD1	TRBJ2-5	TRBV5-6	ASSGGQGVETQY
TRBD1	TRBJ1-1	TRBV29-1	SVPGQGTEAF
TRBD1	TRBJ1-1	TRBV19	ASGTGGYTEAF
TRBD1	TRBJ2-7	TRBV5-4	ASSSDRGGEQY
TRBD2	TRBJ2-7	TRBV11-2	ASRTPSGVTYEQY
.	TRBJ2-1	TRBV29-1	SVEDGSGEQF
TRBD2	TRBJ2-7	TRBV19	ASSSGGTPYEQY
.	TRBJ2-7	TRBV6-5	ASSYSVTASYEQY